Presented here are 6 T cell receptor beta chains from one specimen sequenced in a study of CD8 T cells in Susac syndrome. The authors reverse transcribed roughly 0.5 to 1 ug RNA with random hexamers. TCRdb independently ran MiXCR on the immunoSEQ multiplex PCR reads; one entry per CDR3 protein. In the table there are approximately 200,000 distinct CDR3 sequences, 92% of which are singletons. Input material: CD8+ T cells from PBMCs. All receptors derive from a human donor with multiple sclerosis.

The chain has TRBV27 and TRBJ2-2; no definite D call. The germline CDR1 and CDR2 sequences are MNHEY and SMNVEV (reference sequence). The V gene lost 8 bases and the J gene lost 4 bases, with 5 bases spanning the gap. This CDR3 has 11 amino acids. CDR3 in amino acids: CASGFTGELFF. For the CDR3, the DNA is TGTGCCAGCGGCTTCACCGGGGAGCTGTTTTTT.

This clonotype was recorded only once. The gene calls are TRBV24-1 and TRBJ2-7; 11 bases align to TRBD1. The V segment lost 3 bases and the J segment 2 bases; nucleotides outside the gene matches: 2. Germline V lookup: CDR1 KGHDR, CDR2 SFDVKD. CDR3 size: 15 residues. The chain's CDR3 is CATSDPGQGAYEQYF. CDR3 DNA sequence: TGTGCCACCAGTGATCCGGGACAGGGGGCCTACGAGCAGTACTTC.

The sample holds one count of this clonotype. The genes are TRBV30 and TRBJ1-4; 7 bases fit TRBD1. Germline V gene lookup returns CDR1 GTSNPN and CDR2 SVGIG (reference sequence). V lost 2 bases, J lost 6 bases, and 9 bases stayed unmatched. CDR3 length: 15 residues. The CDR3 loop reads CAWSWVGQVHEKLFF. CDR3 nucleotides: TGTGCCTGGAGTTGGGTTGGACAGGTCCATGAAAAACTGTTTTTT.

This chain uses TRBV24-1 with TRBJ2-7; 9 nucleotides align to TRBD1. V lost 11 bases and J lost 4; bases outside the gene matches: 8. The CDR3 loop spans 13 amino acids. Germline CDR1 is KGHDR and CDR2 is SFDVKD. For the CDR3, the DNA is TGTGCCAGCCCGGGACAGGGTGATTACGAGCAGTACTTC. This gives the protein CASPGQGDYEQYF.

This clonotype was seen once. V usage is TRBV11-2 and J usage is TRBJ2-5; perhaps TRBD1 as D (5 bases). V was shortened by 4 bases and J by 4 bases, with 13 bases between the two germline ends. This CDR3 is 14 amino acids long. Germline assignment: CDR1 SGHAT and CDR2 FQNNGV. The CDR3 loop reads CASSSSGWRETQYF. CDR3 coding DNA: TGTGCCAGCAGCTCATCAGGGTGGAGAGAGACCCAGTACTTC.

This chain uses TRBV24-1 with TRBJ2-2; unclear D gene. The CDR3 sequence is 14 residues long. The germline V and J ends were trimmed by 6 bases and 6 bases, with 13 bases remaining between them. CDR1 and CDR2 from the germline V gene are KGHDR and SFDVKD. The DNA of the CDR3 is TGTGCCACCAGTCTTCCGGGTTTCCCCGGGGAGCTGTTTTTT. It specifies CATSLPGFPGELFF.